The 4 T cell receptor beta chains given below trace back to one sample, sequenced in a study of blood T cell repertoires in COVID-19. Profiling relied on immunoSEQ multiplex PCR, and the TCRdb table lists in-frame clones only, not all of them. Of 270,000 or so clones in the sample, 70% to 90% were seen once. The sample taken for sequencing was peripheral blood. The origin of the receptors is a woman in her 30s with active or convalescent COVID-19.

The chain is built from TRBV4-3 and TRBJ1-2; D is possibly TRBD1 (5 bases). CDR1 and CDR2 (germline): LGHNA, YSLEER. The CDR3 runs 16 residues. The germline V and J ends were trimmed by 0 bases and 2 bases, with 13 bases remaining between them. The CDR3 region is CASSQDGRGRNYGYTF. CDR3 bases: TGCGCCAGCAGCCAAGATGGGCGGGGCCGAAACTATGGCTACACCTTC.

The chain couples TRBV7-3 to TRBJ1-2, with TRBD1 matching over 9 bases. The J segment lost 6 bases and the V segment lost 2 bases, leaving 13 bases of the junction unmatched. The CDR3 covers 17 residues. Germline CDR1 reads SGHTA; CDR2 reads FQGTGA. The CDR3 DNA reads TGTGCCAGCAGCTTATTACCGGGACAGGGCCTTAAGGATGGCTACACCTTC. This sequence encodes CASSLLPGQGLKDGYTF.

The chain links TRBV27 to TRBJ2-3; D unresolved. Trimming pared 5 bases from V and 0 bases from J, leaving 3 bases between. CDR3 length: 12 residues. Per germline, CDR1 MNHEY and CDR2 SMNVEV (reference sequence). This CDR3 reads CASSLSTDTQYF. The DNA for the CDR3 is TGTGCCAGCAGTCTTAGCACAGATACGCAGTATTTT.

This clone was seen a single time. The chain recombines TRBV19 with TRBJ1-4; 7 bases are a match to TRBD1. This CDR3 is built from 15 residues. Germline CDR1 LNHDA, CDR2 SQIVND (reference sequence). Losses at the gene ends were 5 bases for V and 10 bases for J; bases not matched to a gene: 13. The CDR3 DNA follows: TGTGCCAGTAGTTCCCGACAGGACCCAGGGGGAAAACTGTTTTTT. Translation: CASSSRQDPGGKLFF.